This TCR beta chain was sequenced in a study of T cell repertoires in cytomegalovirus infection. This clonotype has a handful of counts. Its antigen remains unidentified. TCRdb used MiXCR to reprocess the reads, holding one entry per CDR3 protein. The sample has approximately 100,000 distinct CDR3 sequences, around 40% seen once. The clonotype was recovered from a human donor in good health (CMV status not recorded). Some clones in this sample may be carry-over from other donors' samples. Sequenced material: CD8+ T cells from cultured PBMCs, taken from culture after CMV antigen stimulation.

The chain's CDR3 is CASSLVAGGLYEQYF. The CDR3 DNA is TGTGCCAGCAGCTTAGTGGCGGGGGGGCTCTACGAGCAGTACTTC. The genes are TRBV7-9 and TRBJ2-7; 9 bases match TRBD2. The junction had 4 bases not matched to a gene; V was cut back by 1 base and J by 3 bases. The CDR3 runs to 15 residues. CDR1 and CDR2 from the germline V gene are SEHNR and FQNEAQ (reference sequence).